The 12 T cell receptor beta chains presented below share a single source sample, sequenced in a study of cytomegalovirus exposure and HLA in healthy donors. PCR involved 60 Vbeta and 13 Jbeta primers. TCRdb keeps only in-frame clones here, not all; method: immunoSEQ multiplex PCR. The sample has 170,000 or so clones; around 80% are singletons. The sample was PBMCs. These receptors originate from a man aged 35-49 years in good health and CMV-seronegative.

The V gene is TRBV7-6, the J gene TRBJ2-7; D may be TRBD2 (5 bases). The ends were cut back, 5 bases at V and 0 bases at J, with 8 bases in the middle. Germline CDR1 and CDR2: SGHVS and FNYEAQ. The CDR3 has 13 residues. The CDR3 DNA reads as TGTGCCAGCAGCCCACTAGACTCCTACGAGCAGTACTTC. It translates to CASSPLDSYEQYF.

The CDR3 loop is CASSLNGQGASGELFF. DNA for the CDR3: TGTGCCAGCTCACTAAACGGACAGGGGGCCTCCGGGGAGCTGTTTTTT. J is TRBJ2-2 and V is TRBV18, with 11 bases aligning to TRBD1. Germline V gene sequence: CDR1 KGHSH, CDR2 LQKENI. Trimming removed 4 bases from V and 6 bases from J; junction bases left unmatched: 7. The CDR3 sequence is 16 residues long.

CDR3 in DNA: TGTGCCAGTAGTATAGTAGGGCTAGCTATGAATGAGCAGTTCTTC. This translates into CASSIVGLAMNEQFF. The gene calls are TRBV19 and TRBJ2-1, with D maybe TRBD2 (5 bases). Germline CDR1 reads LNHDA; CDR2 reads SQIVND (reference sequence). This CDR3 is 15 amino acids long. The V gene lost 1 base and the J gene lost 7 bases, with 14 bases spanning the gap. Full variable domain (missing parts from reference TRBV19 and TRBJ2-1): DGGITQSPKYLFRKEGQNVTLSCEQNLNHDAMYWYRQDPGQGLRLIYYSQIVNDFQKGDIAEGYSVSREKKESFPLTVTSAQKNPTAFYLCASSIVGLAMNEQFFGPGTRLTVL.

The chain carries TRBV5-1 and TRBJ1-4; perhaps TRBD1 as D (5 bases). Trimming took 0 bases from V and 0 from J, leaving 18 bases between them. The CDR3 totals 19 residues. Germline V lookup: CDR1 SGHRS, CDR2 YFSETQ. CDR3 sequence: CASSLVPGTRHATNEKLFF. The CDR3 region has the DNA TGCGCCAGCAGCTTGGTCCCCGGGACTCGGCATGCAACTAATGAAAAACTGTTTTTT.

V usage is TRBV6-5 and J usage is TRBJ1-5; 7 bases fit TRBD1. Germline CDR1 MNHEY, CDR2 SVGAGI. This CDR3 is 15 amino acids long. Trimming removed 6 bases from V and 2 bases from J; junction bases left unmatched: 7. CDR3 in amino acids: CASRPQGDGNQPQHF. The DNA of the CDR3 is TGTGCCAGCAGACCCCAGGGGGACGGCAATCAGCCCCAGCATTTT.

The rearrangement links TRBV5-4 to TRBJ2-7; TRBD2 matches 13 bases. The ends lost 3 bases at V and 5 bases at J; junction bases unmatched: 5. Germline values: CDR1 SGHNT, CDR2 YYREEE (reference sequence). There are 15 residues in the CDR3. The CDR3 bases are TGTGCCAGCAGCTCACTAGCGGGAGGGAGACACGAGCAGTACTTC. Translating it yields CASSSLAGGRHEQYF.

The chain has TRBV5-4 and TRBJ2-5; 7 bases line up with TRBD1. The J call may not be correct, given that the DNA end is closer to TRBJ2-7. Germline V gene data show CDR1 as SGHNT and CDR2 as YYREEE (reference sequence). The CDR3 totals 16 residues. The CDR3 loop reads CASSQMRTGSSYEQYF. Here the CDR3 DNA reads TGTGCCAGCAGCCAGATGAGGACAGGAAGCTCCTACGAGCAGTACTTC.

In its sample, this clone was seen once. V usage is TRBV30 and J usage is TRBJ2-6, with a possible D match to TRBD1 (5 bases). Trimming stripped 0 bases from V and 3 bases from J, with 15 bases between. Germline lookup yields CDR1 GTSNPN and CDR2 SVGIG (reference sequence). This CDR3 is 17 amino acids long. CDR3 sequence reads: CAWSVEVLGRGANVLTF. The CDR3 coding sequence is TGTGCCTGGAGTGTAGAGGTCCTGGGGCGTGGGGCCAACGTCCTGACTTTC.

J is TRBJ2-1 and V is TRBV7-2; the D gene is possibly TRBD2 (6 bases). The CDR3 has 15 amino acids. Trimming stripped 3 bases from V and 0 bases from J, with 9 bases between. Germline loops: CDR1 SGHTA, CDR2 FQGNSA. The CDR3 sequence is CASSLGLSSYNEQFF. In DNA form, the CDR3 reads TGTGCCAGCAGCTTGGGACTCAGCTCCTACAATGAGCAGTTCTTC.

This clone was seen once. The chain couples TRBV18 to TRBJ2-7; the D gene is possibly TRBD1 (6 bases). The CDR3 spans 16 residues. In germline, CDR1 is KGHSH, CDR2 LQKENI. Between the trimmed V and J ends, which lost 1 base and 2 bases, there was a span of 15 bases. CDR3 region: CASSPRQGTGTYEQYF. In DNA, the CDR3 is TGTGCCAGCTCACCACGGCAGGGGACGGGGACCTACGAGCAGTACTTC. Looking up the rest from reference TRBV18 and TRBJ2-7 gives the full variable domain: NAGVMQNPRHLVRRRGQEARLRCSPMKGHSHVYWYRQLPEEGLKFMVYLQKENIIDESGMPKERFSAEFPKEGPSILRIQQVVRGDSAAYFCASSPRQGTGTYEQYFGPGTRLTVT.

The V and J genes are TRBV5-1 and TRBJ2-5; 8 bases map to TRBD1. V trimming: 4 bases; J trimming: 5 bases; junction bases outside the gene matches: 13. Germline lookup yields CDR1 SGHRS and CDR2 YFSETQ. This CDR3 contains 16 residues. CDR3 region: CASSEGDRPRGETQYF. The CDR3 DNA is TGCGCCAGCAGCGAGGGGGACAGGCCCCGGGGGGAGACCCAGTACTTC.

The chain is built from TRBV15 and TRBJ2-2, with 7 bases lining up with TRBD2. Germline V gene data show CDR1 as LNHNV and CDR2 as YYDKDF (reference sequence). The CDR3 is 16 residues long. Germline trimming cut 1 base from V and 7 bases from J; bases unmatched to any gene: 9. The DNA for the CDR3 is TGTGCCACCAGCAGAGCCACGACTAGCTTTAACGGGGAGCTGTTTTTT. Amino acids: CATSRATTSFNGELFF.